This T cell receptor (beta chain) was recovered during a study of cytomegalovirus exposure and HLA in healthy donors. The PCR ran on 60 Vbeta and 13 Jbeta primers. Some clones are missing from TCRdb's copy, which holds only in-frame ones; the method was immunoSEQ multiplex PCR. This table has around 150,000 clones, 79% appearing once. Sequencing was performed on PBMCs. The sequence was collected from a man aged 35 to 55 in good health and CMV-seropositive.

CDR3 DNA sequence: TGTGCCAGCAGCCCACTAGCGGGAGATAGCAATGAGCAGTTCTTC. Translation: CASSPLAGDSNEQFF. The chain uses TRBV7-6 and TRBJ2-1; 11 bases map to TRBD2. The germline V gene encodes CDR1 SGHVS and CDR2 FNYEAQ. There are 15 residues in the CDR3. Unmatched junction bases numbered 6, after V lost 5 bases and J lost 6 bases.